The T cell receptor beta chain under discussion was sequenced for a study of shared clonotypes between healthy human individuals. Findings and limits, study-wide: Sampling used blood alone; tissue repertoires probably differ.

Of note for this clone: Its specificity is unknown.

Free of recent acute infections or vaccinations, the donors were healthy HIV-negative adults. The germline V gene has CDR1 SGHVS and CDR2 FQNEAQ. The CDR3 has 12 residues. The V end lost 5 bases, the J end lost 7 bases, and 10 bases lay between the germline ends. Around 30,000 T cell genomes (approximately 180 ng DNA) went into each sorted-subset replicate. Original analysis: Owing to the provision of junction-only sequences devoid of quality scores by immunoSEQ, filtering differed. Assay: immunoSEQ multiplex PCR; the TCRdb copy retains only in-frame clones and omits some. That table supplies the V and J calls and clone size; D and trimming were determined from the DNA. The sample holds approximately 1,000,000 clones, 60% to 85% seen once.

What was sequenced was memory CD4+ T cells from PBMCs. Documented subset: CD45RA-negative fraction. The chain uses TRBV7-8 and TRBJ2-3; unclear D gene. This sequence originates from a man younger than 35 in good health. Some clones in this sample may be carry-over from other donors' samples. Written as DNA, the CDR3 is TGTGCCAGCAGCCAAGAGGCTAATACGCAGTATTTT. This encodes CASSQEANTQYF.